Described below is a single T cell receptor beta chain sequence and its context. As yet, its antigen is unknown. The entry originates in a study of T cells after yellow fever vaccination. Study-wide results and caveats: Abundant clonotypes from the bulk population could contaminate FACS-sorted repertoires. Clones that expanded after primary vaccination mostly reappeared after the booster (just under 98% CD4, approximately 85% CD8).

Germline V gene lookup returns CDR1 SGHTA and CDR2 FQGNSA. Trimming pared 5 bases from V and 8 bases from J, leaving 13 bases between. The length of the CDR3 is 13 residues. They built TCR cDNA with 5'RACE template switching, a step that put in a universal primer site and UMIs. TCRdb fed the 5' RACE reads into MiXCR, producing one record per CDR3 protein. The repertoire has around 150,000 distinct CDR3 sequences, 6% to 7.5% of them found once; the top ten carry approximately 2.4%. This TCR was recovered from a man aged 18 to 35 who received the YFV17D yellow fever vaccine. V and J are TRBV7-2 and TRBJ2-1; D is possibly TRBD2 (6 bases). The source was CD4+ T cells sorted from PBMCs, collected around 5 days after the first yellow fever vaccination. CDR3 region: CASSLKWGDEQFF. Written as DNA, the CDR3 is TGTGCCAGCAGCCTGAAGTGGGGGGATGAGCAGTTCTTC.